This T cell receptor beta chain was retrieved from a study of T cells in Graves' hyperthyroidism and ophthalmopathy. Newly diagnosed hyperthyroidism patients aged 18 to 65 years had disease lasting under 2 months. Patients were excluded because of uncontrolled infection, other autoimmune disease, pregnancy or lactation. V lost 3 bases and J lost 2; bases outside the gene matches: 6. This CDR3 is 14 amino acids long. Looked up from germline, CDR1 is DFQATT and CDR2 is SNEGSKA (reference sequence). The CDR3 regions of TCR beta were amplified from RNA transcripts. An initial round of RT-PCR targeting the TCR CDR3 relied on the HTBI primer set. TCRdb fed the multiplex PCR reads into MiXCR, producing one record per CDR3 protein. The repertoire holds about 380,000 distinct CDR3 sequences, with less than 15% as singletons. Study-wide points: The majority of expanded thyroid clonotypes above 0.001 also appeared in blood. Separating ophthalmopathy from stable hyperthyroidism was achieved by a 13 V-J model.

This clonotype has a handful of counts. Its target is unknown. The sequence was collected from a man in his thirties or forties with Graves' hyperthyroidism that later progressed to Graves' ophthalmopathy. V usage is TRBV20-1 and J usage is TRBJ2-7; 8 positions agree with TRBD1. Sample: blood. Here the CDR3 DNA reads TGCAGTGCTAGTCCGACGGACAGGGCCTACGAGCAGTACTTC. Translating gives CSASPTDRAYEQYF.